This entry lists 30 T cell receptor beta chains sequenced from one sample in a study of T cells in Graves' hyperthyroidism and ophthalmopathy. TCR beta CDR3 sequences were amplified from RNA transcripts. The TCR CDR3 first-round RT-PCR relied on the HTBI primer set. TCRdb re-derived calls from the multiplex PCR reads in MiXCR, one entry per CDR3 protein. The table shows about 210,000 distinct CDR3 sequences, with over 15% occurring only once. Sequenced material: blood. The receptors come from a man aged 50-59 years with Graves' hyperthyroidism.

The rearrangement uses TRBV19 and TRBJ2-2; tentative D call: TRBD2 (5 bases). V gave up 3 bases and J gave up 4 bases, with 6 bases separating them. The CDR3 covers 13 residues. Germline CDR1 is LNHDA and CDR2 is SQIVND (reference sequence). The CDR3 DNA follows: TGTGCCAGTAGTATTGGAGGCACCGGGGAGCTGTTTTTT. Translating it yields CASSIGGTGELFF. The full variable domain, its missing parts supplied by reference TRBV19 and TRBJ2-2, is DGGITQSPKYLFRKEGQNVTLSCEQNLNHDAMYWYRQDPGQGLRLIYYSQIVNDFQKGDIAEGYSVSREKKESFPLTVTSAQKNPTAFYLCASSIGGTGELFFGEGSRLTVL.

At least ten counts were recorded for this clonotype. This chain's CDR3 is CATSVAGVETQYF. DNA of the CDR3: TGTGCCACCAGTGTAGCGGGAGTAGAGACCCAGTACTTC. The genes are TRBV24-1 and TRBJ2-5; 9 bases align to TRBD2. Trimming took 5 bases from V and 4 from J; bases not matched to a gene: 1. The germline CDR1 and CDR2 sequences are KGHDR and SFDVKD. The CDR3 consists of 13 residues.

This clonotype was observed many times. V gene TRBV28 combines with J gene TRBJ1-2; 7 bases are a match to TRBD1. J gave up 8 bases and V 6 bases, and 9 bases lay outside the gene matches. Germline CDR1 MDHEN, CDR2 SYDVKM. The CDR3 is 13 residues long. The CDR3 region has the DNA TGTGCCAGCAGGCATGCTACAGGGGTAGGCTACACCTTC. Its translation: CASRHATGVGYTF.

This clonotype appeared many times. The chain carries TRBV20-1 and TRBJ2-3, with TRBD2 matching 11 bases. V lost 2 bases and J lost 10; bases outside the gene matches: 8. CDR1 is DFQATT, CDR2 SNEGSKA, per germline (reference sequence). This CDR3 comprises 14 residues. CDR3 in amino acids: CSARTLAGESAQYF. CDR3 coding DNA: TGCAGTGCTAGAACACTAGCGGGAGAAAGTGCGCAGTATTTT.

This clonotype was seen a handful of times. This chain joins TRBV5-1 and TRBJ2-1; D uncertain. The CDR3 is 14 amino acids. Trimming removed 1 base from V and 2 bases from J, with 7 bases in between. Germline CDR1 is SGHRS and CDR2 is YFSETQ. CDR3 residues: CASSLNTAYNEQFF. CDR3 DNA sequence: TGCGCCAGCAGCTTGAACACAGCCTACAATGAGCAGTTCTTC. The variable domain in full, completed from reference TRBV5-1 and TRBJ2-1, reads KAGVTQTPRYLIKTRGQQVTLSCSPISGHRSVSWYQQTPGQGLQFLFEYFSETQRNKGNFPGRFSGRQFSNSRSEMNVSTLELGDSALYLCASSLNTAYNEQFFGPGTRLTVL.

This clonotype appeared many times. The chain links TRBV18 to TRBJ2-2; the D is unclear. CDR1 is KGHSH, CDR2 LQKENI, per germline. CDR3 size: 13 residues. The V end lost 1 base, the J end lost 1 base, and 1 base lay between the germline ends. CDR3 bases: TGTGCCAGCTCACCACGGAACACCGGGGAGCTGTTTTTT. Translation gives CASSPRNTGELFF.

CDR3 sequence reads: CASSIGRSPLHF. The DNA for the CDR3 is TGTGCCAGTAGTATTGGCAGGTCACCCCTCCACTTT. V is TRBV19 and J is TRBJ1-6; D remains unclear. From germline, CDR1 is LNHDA and CDR2 SQIVND (reference sequence). Trimming shortened V by 3 bases and J by 10 bases, and 7 bases separated the two germline ends. The CDR3 has 12 residues.

This clonotype came up many times. The chain joins TRBV4-1 to TRBJ2-3; TRBD2 agrees at 11 bases. Germline CDR1 MGHRA, CDR2 YSYEKL. The CDR3 totals 18 residues. The ends lost 1 base at V and 3 bases at J; junction bases unmatched: 9. The CDR3 loop is CASSQGYISGRATDTQYF. As DNA, the CDR3 is TGCGCCAGCAGCCAAGGCTATATTAGCGGGAGGGCGACAGATACGCAGTATTTT.

This clonotype was recorded many times. V usage is TRBV29-1 and J usage is TRBJ1-1; D possibly corresponds to TRBD1 (6 bases). Trimming took 7 bases from V and 4 from J, leaving 19 bases between them. CDR1 is SQVTM, CDR2 ANQGSEA, per germline. The CDR3 is 14 amino acids. The CDR3 DNA reads TGCAGCGCCAACAGGGATTTGACGAGCACTGAAGCTTTCTTT. Encoded protein: CSANRDLTSTEAFF. Together with reference TRBV29-1 and TRBJ1-1, the CDR3 gives the full variable domain: SAVISQKPSRDICQRGTSLTIQCQVDSQVTMMFWYRQQPGQSLTLIATANQGSEATYESGFVIDKFPISRPNLTFSTLTVSNMSPEDSSIYLCSANRDLTSTEAFFGQGTRLTVV.

The gene calls are TRBV20-1 and TRBJ1-3; D gene unclear. The CDR3 is made up of 14 amino acids. Germline CDR1 DFQATT, CDR2 SNEGSKA (reference sequence). V was cut by 2 bases and J by 0 bases, with 8 bases left in between. The DNA for the CDR3 is TGCAGTGCTAGACAGCCGATCTCTGGAAACACCATATATTTT. Translating gives CSARQPISGNTIYF.

The J gene is TRBJ2-1, the V gene TRBV4-1; 10 nucleotides agree with TRBD2. Germline V gene lookup returns CDR1 MGHRA and CDR2 YSYEKL. CDR3 length: 15 residues. The V gene end was trimmed by 4 bases and the J gene end by 7 bases; junction bases not matched to a gene: 7. The CDR3 protein is CASSRAGTSENEQFF. The CDR3 DNA follows: TGCGCCAGCAGCCGAGCCGGGACTAGCGAGAATGAGCAGTTCTTC.

Written as DNA, the CDR3 is TGTGCCAGCAGCCCCTTTATGAGGGAGCTGTTTTTT. Protein product: CASSPFMRELFF. The gene calls are TRBV7-9 and TRBJ2-2, with unresolved D. Trimming removed 5 bases from V and 9 bases from J, with 10 bases in between. Germline-derived CDR1 and CDR2 are SEHNR and FQNEAQ (reference sequence). The CDR3 runs 12 residues.

This clonotype was detected ten times or more. The rearrangement links TRBV20-1 to TRBJ1-2, with unresolved D. V lost 2 bases to trimming and J lost 2 bases, with 12 bases between them. Germline V gene data show CDR1 as DFQATT and CDR2 as SNEGSKA (reference sequence). The CDR3 totals 14 residues. In DNA, the CDR3 is TGCAGTGCTAGAAGTCCAGCGCTAAACTATGGCTACACCTTC. Amino acids: CSARSPALNYGYTF.

The count of this clonotype is one. V is TRBV28 and J is TRBJ2-1; 11 positions match TRBD2. In germline, CDR1 is MDHEN, CDR2 SYDVKM. CDR3 size: 16 residues. The V gene end was trimmed by 5 bases and the J gene end by 8 bases; junction bases not matched to a gene: 11. CDR3 amino acids: CASSTPSSGREHEQFF. CDR3 sequence (DNA): TGTGCCAGCAGTACCCCGAGTAGCGGGAGGGAACATGAGCAGTTCTTC. The complete variable domain, with remaining parts taken from reference TRBV28 and TRBJ2-1, reads DVKVTQSSRYLVKRTGEKVFLECVQDMDHENMFWYRQDPGLGLRLIYFSYDVKMKEKGDIPEGYSVSREKKERFSLILESASTNQTSMYLCASSTPSSGREHEQFFGPGTRLTVL.

This clonotype was observed many times. This rearrangement joins TRBV28 to TRBJ1-2; D is uncertain. The V and J ends lost 6 bases and 4 bases respectively, with 18 bases between them. The CDR3 sequence is 15 residues long. Germline CDR1 is MDHEN and CDR2 is SYDVKM. CDR3: CASRPPVGDGYGYTF. Here the CDR3 DNA reads TGTGCCAGCAGACCCCCTGTTGGAGACGGCTATGGCTACACCTTC.

This clonotype has ten or more counts. The chain carries TRBV12-3 or TRBV12-4 and TRBJ1-2, with a tentative D call TRBD1 (6 bases). V was cut by 3 bases and J by 8 bases, with 25 bases left in between. This CDR3 is 17 amino acids long. The CDR3 DNA follows: TGTGCCAGCAGTTTGTGGGGGCCTATCGCAGGGAATAAGGGCTACACCTTC. This codes for CASSLWGPIAGNKGYTF.

The rearrangement joins TRBV6-5 to TRBJ2-1; no firm D call. V was cut by 3 bases and J by 4 bases, with 7 bases left in between. The germline V gene has CDR1 MNHEY and CDR2 SVGAGI. The CDR3 has 13 residues. CDR3 residues: CASSYSAYNEQFF. The CDR3 nucleotides are TGTGCCAGCAGTTATTCGGCTTACAATGAGCAGTTCTTC.

The chain employs TRBV7-2 and TRBJ2-1; 10 bases are a match to TRBD1. The germline V gene encodes CDR1 SGHTA and CDR2 FQGNSA. This CDR3 comprises 17 residues. Trimming took 6 bases from V and 0 from J; bases not matched to a gene: 8. The CDR3 loop reads CASRRDRGLSSYNEQFF. In DNA, the CDR3 is TGTGCCAGCAGACGGGACAGGGGCCTCAGCTCCTACAATGAGCAGTTCTTC.

In its sample, this clonotype was seen many times. This sequence joins TRBV6-1 and TRBJ2-5; D call uncertain. Trimming cost V 8 bases and J 5 bases, with 9 bases left between them. This CDR3 spans 11 amino acids. Germline V lookup: CDR1 MNHNS, CDR2 SASEGT. The CDR3 nucleotides are TGTGCCAGCGCGTTCTCGGAGACCCAGTACTTC. Protein product: CASAFSETQYF.

This clonotype has ten or more counts. The gene calls are TRBV27 and TRBJ1-1; a possible D gene is TRBD1 (6 bases). The V end was cut by 6 bases, the J end by 4 bases, with 18 bases between. CDR1 and CDR2 (germline): MNHEY, SMNVEV (reference sequence). CDR3 length: 15 amino acids. The CDR3 nucleotides read TGTGCCAGCAGAGTCTCGTCCTTGGGGGCCACTGAAGCTTTCTTT. It translates to CASRVSSLGATEAFF.

This clonotype was observed at least ten times. Written as DNA, the CDR3 is TGTGCCAGCAGTACCTTTGGGACGGGGTACAATGAGCAGTTCTTC. Translating it yields CASSTFGTGYNEQFF. This chain joins TRBV12-3 or TRBV12-4 and TRBJ2-1, with D perhaps given as TRBD1 or TRBD2 (5 bases each). V gave up 5 bases and J gave up 4 bases, with 15 bases separating them. The CDR3 has 15 amino acids.

At least ten counts were recorded for this clonotype. The chain joins TRBV29-1 to TRBJ2-7; tentatively, D is TRBD1 (5 bases). The CDR3 sequence is 13 residues long. Germline V lookup: CDR1 SQVTM, CDR2 ANQGSEA. Trimming took off 5 bases at V and 3 bases at J, with 14 bases between the two ends. The CDR3 reads CSVIWVRDYEQYF. The CDR3 bases are TGCAGCGTTATCTGGGTCAGGGACTACGAGCAGTACTTC.

This clonotype was recorded at least ten times. The gene calls are TRBV2 and TRBJ2-7; TRBD1 agrees at 7 bases. The trim removed 6 bases at V and 3 bases at J, leaving 8 bases unmatched. CDR3 length: 14 amino acids. Germline V gene sequence: CDR1 SNHLY, CDR2 FYNNEI. The CDR3: CASRGKGADYEQYF. The CDR3 DNA reads as TGTGCCAGCAGGGGAAAGGGGGCTGACTACGAGCAGTACTTC.

Ten or more counts support this clonotype. The chain couples TRBV20-1 to TRBJ2-5; D is uncertain. Between the trimmed V and J ends, which lost 5 bases and 4 bases, there was a span of 14 bases. This CDR3 has 13 residues. CDR1 and CDR2 (germline): DFQATT, SNEGSKA (reference sequence). The CDR3 protein is CSAGSVILETQYF. CDR3 DNA sequence: TGCAGTGCTGGGTCCGTCATACTAGAGACCCAGTACTTC.

The chain links TRBV6-2 or TRBV6-3 to TRBJ2-1, with TRBD1 as a possible D gene (6 bases). V lost 6 bases, J lost 3 bases, and 12 bases lay in between. The CDR3 has 14 residues. Germline CDR1 reads MNHEY; CDR2 reads SVGEGT. The CDR3, as DNA: TGTGCCAGCAGCGGCGGACAGTTCTACAATGAGCAGTTCTTC. Translated, it gives CASSGGQFYNEQFF.

The rearrangement joins TRBV9 to TRBJ2-2, with D hard to call. Trimming shortened V by 2 bases and J by 3 bases, and 5 bases separated the two germline ends. Germline assignment: CDR1 SGDLS and CDR2 YYNGEE. The CDR3 contains 13 residues. The chain's CDR3 is CASSVADTGELFF. In nucleotides, the CDR3 is TGTGCCAGCAGCGTCGCGGACACCGGGGAGCTGTTTTTT.

This clonotype was counted ten times or more. The V and J genes are TRBV20-1 and TRBJ2-5; D may be TRBD2 (6 bases). Germline V gene lookup returns CDR1 DFQATT and CDR2 SNEGSKA (reference sequence). This CDR3 is 12 amino acids long. Trimming removed 5 bases from V and 1 base from J, with 8 bases in between. The CDR3 region is CSAGSGQETQYF. CDR3 nucleotide sequence: TGCAGTGCTGGTAGCGGCCAAGAGACCCAGTACTTC.

This clonotype was seen repeatedly, ten times or more. This chain connects TRBV12-3 or TRBV12-4 to TRBJ1-1; tentative D call: TRBD1 (5 bases). V dropped 6 bases and J dropped 9 bases, with 11 bases sitting between them. The CDR3 has 11 amino acids. Written as DNA, the CDR3 is TGTGCCAGCAGAAACAGGCATCAAGCTTTCTTT. This translates into CASRNRHQAFF.

This clonotype was recorded a few times. This rearrangement joins TRBV12-3 or TRBV12-4 to TRBJ1-6; tentative D call: TRBD1 (5 bases). Trimming cost V 4 bases and J 5 bases, with 12 bases left between them. The CDR3 extends over 15 amino acids. CDR3 in DNA: TGTGCCAGCAGTTCAAGACAGAGTGATAATTCACCCCTCCACTTT. Amino acids: CASSSRQSDNSPLHF.

This clonotype was found many times. CDR3 region: CASSLRTVRPYEQYF. DNA of the CDR3: TGTGCCAGCAGCCTCCGGACCGTCCGACCCTACGAGCAGTACTTC. The chain combines TRBV3-1 with TRBJ2-7; no firm D call. Trimming took off 4 bases at V and 2 bases at J, with 15 bases between the two ends. Germline assignment: CDR1 LGHDT and CDR2 YNNKEL (reference sequence). The length of the CDR3 is 15 residues.